Below are 30 T cell receptor beta chains sequenced from a single sample in a study of cytomegalovirus exposure and HLA in healthy donors. Amplification used 60 Vbeta primers and 13 Jbeta primers. Clones were sequenced by immunoSEQ multiplex PCR, and TCRdb holds only the in-frame ones, with some missing. There are hundreds of thousands of clones in the sample; 80% to 90% occur only once, and about 1% lies in the top ten. The sample was PBMCs. The receptors were sampled from a woman aged 18-30 years in good health and CMV-seronegative.

This chain links TRBV29-1 with TRBJ2-4; TRBD1 matches 10 bases. The junction had 7 bases not matched to a gene; V was cut back by 0 bases and J by 5 bases. This CDR3 has 16 amino acids. The germline V gene encodes CDR1 SQVTM and CDR2 ANQGSEA. CDR3 loop: CSVEDLGQGRQNIQYF. The CDR3 region has the DNA TGCAGCGTTGAAGATCTGGGACAGGGGCGGCAAAACATTCAGTACTTC. Variable domain in full (rest from reference TRBV29-1 and TRBJ2-4): SAVISQKPSRDICQRGTSLTIQCQVDSQVTMMFWYRQQPGQSLTLIATANQGSEATYESGFVIDKFPISRPNLTFSTLTVSNMSPEDSSIYLCSVEDLGQGRQNIQYFGAGTRLSVL.

The chain links TRBV15 to TRBJ2-7; unclear D gene. Germline V gene lookup returns CDR1 LNHNV and CDR2 YYDKDF (reference sequence). Deletions cut 0 bases from V and 0 bases from J, with 9 bases between. There are 15 residues in the CDR3. In nucleotides, the CDR3 is TGTGCCACCAGCAGAGATCCGGAGATCTCCTACGAGCAGTACTTC. This encodes CATSRDPEISYEQYF.

V and J are TRBV21-1 and TRBJ1-2. TRBV21-1 is a pseudogene locus. This CDR3 region has 12 residues. CDR3 residues: CASTIRSAGYTF. CDR3 sequence (DNA): TGTGCCAGCACCATCCGGTCCGCGGGCTACACCTTC.

The chain links TRBV6-1 to TRBJ2-3; possible D gene TRBD2, 6 bases. Germline V gives CDR1 MNHNS, CDR2 SASEGT. Trimming removed 3 bases at V and 5 bases at J, with 12 bases between. The length of the CDR3 is 14 residues. The CDR3 region is CASSDHRSGDTQYF. In DNA form, the CDR3 reads TGTGCCAGCAGTGACCACCGTAGCGGAGATACGCAGTATTTT.

This chain uses TRBV7-9 with TRBJ2-7, with 9 bases fitting TRBD1. V lost 0 bases, J lost 2 bases, and 2 bases stayed unmatched. The V gene's germline CDR1 is SEHNR and CDR2 FQNEAQ (reference sequence). The CDR3 loop spans 15 amino acids. Here the CDR3 reads CASSLAGQGPYEQYF. CDR3 DNA sequence: TGTGCCAGCAGCTTAGCGGGACAGGGCCCCTACGAGCAGTACTTC.

J is TRBJ2-7 and V is TRBV19; no clear D gene. Trimming took 5 bases from V and 5 from J, leaving 7 bases between them. Germline V gives CDR1 LNHDA, CDR2 SQIVND (reference sequence). The CDR3 covers 11 residues. The CDR3: CASSPGHEQYF. CDR3 nucleotide sequence: TGTGCCAGTAGTCCGGGTCACGAGCAGTACTTC.

The chain is built from TRBV20-1 and TRBJ2-1; 8 nucleotides agree with TRBD1. Germline trimming cut 8 bases from V and 9 bases from J; bases unmatched to any gene: 6. This CDR3 comprises 11 residues. The germline CDR1 and CDR2 sequences are DFQATT and SNEGSKA (reference sequence). The CDR3 protein is CSTPRGPEQFF. DNA for the CDR3: TGCAGTACTCCCAGGGGGCCTGAGCAGTTCTTC.

This clone was seen once. V gene TRBV19 combines with J gene TRBJ2-1; tentative D call: TRBD2 (6 bases). The CDR3 runs 15 residues. Trimming took 3 bases from V and 1 from J, leaving 10 bases between them. CDR1 and CDR2 (germline): LNHDA, SQIVND (reference sequence). In DNA form, the CDR3 reads TGTGCCAGTAGTATTACGGGAGCGTCCTACAATGAGCAGTTCTTC. Protein product: CASSITGASYNEQFF.

The chain links TRBV7-9 to TRBJ2-7; D is uncertain. The CDR3 length is 11 residues. Germline V gene sequence: CDR1 SEHNR, CDR2 FQNEAQ (reference sequence). V was cut by 4 bases and J by 2 bases, with 3 bases left in between. For the CDR3, the DNA is TGTGCCAGCAGCTCGGCCTACGAGCAGTACTTC. Translating it yields CASSSAYEQYF.

This chain joins TRBV11-2 and TRBJ2-5, with 14 bases identical to TRBD2. CDR1 and CDR2 (germline): SGHAT, FQNNGV. The CDR3 totals 17 residues. Unmatched junction bases numbered 10, after V lost 5 bases and J lost 5 bases. The CDR3 spells CASSRGLAGDSGETQYF. DNA of the CDR3: TGTGCCAGCAGCCGGGGACTAGCGGGAGATAGCGGGGAGACCCAGTACTTC.

The chain has TRBV7-2 and TRBJ1-4, with a possible D match to TRBD1 (5 bases). Trimming removed 5 bases at V and 0 bases at J, with 10 bases between. CDR1 and CDR2 from the germline V gene are SGHTA and FQGNSA. The CDR3 contains 15 residues. CDR3 sequence: CASSTQGATNEKLFF. CDR3 nucleotide sequence: TGTGCCAGCAGCACTCAGGGCGCAACTAATGAAAAACTGTTTTTT. The variable domain in full, with the rest retrieved from reference TRBV7-2 and TRBJ1-4, is GAGVSQSPSNKVTEKGKDVELRCDPISGHTALYWYRQSLGQGLEFLIYFQGNSAPDKSGLPSDRFSAERTGGSVSTLTIQRTQQEDSAVYLCASSTQGATNEKLFFGSGTQLSVL.

This clone has a single count. V gene TRBV19 combines with J gene TRBJ1-5; 8 nucleotides line up with TRBD1. CDR3 size: 16 residues. Germline loops: CDR1 LNHDA, CDR2 SQIVND (reference sequence). Trimming at V came to 1 base and at J to 2 bases, leaving 4 bases not matched to a gene. The CDR3 spells CASSIGQGRGNQPQHF. As DNA, the CDR3 is TGTGCCAGTAGTATAGGACAGGGGAGAGGCAATCAGCCCCAGCATTTT.

V is TRBV6-5 and J is TRBJ2-7; D possibly corresponds to TRBD2 (6 bases). The CDR3 is 14 amino acids. The germline V gene encodes CDR1 MNHEY and CDR2 SVGAGI. V lost 2 bases to trimming and J lost 3 bases, with 11 bases between them. The CDR3 bases are TGTGCCAGCAGTTACAAGCGGGTGGGCTACGAGCAGTACTTC. It codes for CASSYKRVGYEQYF.

V usage is TRBV27 and J usage is TRBJ1-1, with TRBD1 identical over 8 bases. This CDR3 region has 13 residues. Germline CDR1 MNHEY, CDR2 SMNVEV (reference sequence). V dropped 4 bases and J dropped 11; count of bases not matched to a gene: 9. This CDR3 is CASSSRDRMVAFF. As DNA, the CDR3 is TGTGCCAGCAGTTCCCGGGACAGGATGGTCGCTTTCTTT.

This clone was picked up one time. The chain has TRBV2 and TRBJ1-1; 9 bases match TRBD1. This CDR3 spans 14 amino acids. Trimming cost V 6 bases and J 4 bases; bases outside gene matches: 6. CDR1 and CDR2 from the germline V gene are SNHLY and FYNNEI. This CDR3 reads CASSSQGARTEAFF. Here the CDR3 DNA reads TGTGCCAGCAGCTCACAGGGGGCGCGCACTGAAGCTTTCTTT.

The rearrangement uses TRBV2 and TRBJ2-1, with 12 bases that match TRBD2. The V segment lost 7 bases and the J segment 5 bases; nucleotides outside the gene matches: 18. CDR3 size: 19 residues. The germline V gene has CDR1 SNHLY and CDR2 FYNNEI. CDR3: CASNLRRLAGAKGDNEQFF. The CDR3 DNA reads TGTGCCAGCAACCTAAGGAGACTAGCGGGGGCCAAAGGGGACAATGAGCAGTTCTTC. Filled out from reference TRBV2 and TRBJ2-1, the complete variable domain reads EPEVTQTPSHQVTQMGQEVILRCVPISNHLYFYWYRQILGQKVEFLVSFYNNEISEKSEIFDDQFSVERPDGSNFTLKIRSTKLEDSAMYFCASNLRRLAGAKGDNEQFFGPGTRLTVL.

Only a few counts were recorded for this clone. The chain has TRBV19 and TRBJ1-1; 8 bases line up with TRBD1. With 4 bases clipped from V and 7 bases from J, the junction kept 8 bases outside the gene matches. The germline V gene encodes CDR1 LNHDA and CDR2 SQIVND (reference sequence). This CDR3 is built from 14 residues. The CDR3 loop is CASSKGQGEGEAFF. The CDR3 DNA reads TGTGCCAGTAGTAAAGGACAGGGCGAGGGTGAAGCTTTCTTT. Using reference TRBV19 and TRBJ1-1 for the parts outside the CDR3, the full variable domain is DGGITQSPKYLFRKEGQNVTLSCEQNLNHDAMYWYRQDPGQGLRLIYYSQIVNDFQKGDIAEGYSVSREKKESFPLTVTSAQKNPTAFYLCASSKGQGEGEAFFGQGTRLTVV.

The chain recombines TRBV7-8 with TRBJ1-1; 9 nucleotides align to TRBD1. The CDR3 is 16 residues long. Germline assignment: CDR1 SGHVS and CDR2 FQNEAQ. V dropped 6 bases and J dropped 0; count of bases not matched to a gene: 8. The CDR3 region has the DNA TGTGCCAGCAGTCCGGGACAGGGTTTCATGAACACTGAAGCTTTCTTT. Translation gives CASSPGQGFMNTEAFF.

The chain employs TRBV4-1 and TRBJ2-3, with 11 positions matching TRBD2. Germline trimming cut 4 bases from V and 2 bases from J; bases unmatched to any gene: 8. The CDR3 spans 17 residues. Germline CDR1 and CDR2: MGHRA and YSYEKL. DNA for the CDR3: TGCGCCAGCAGCCCGGGACTAGCGGTACAACCCACAGATACGCAGTATTTT. Encoded protein: CASSPGLAVQPTDTQYF.

V is TRBV27 and J is TRBJ2-5; 7 bases are a match to TRBD2. Germline-derived CDR1 and CDR2 are MNHEY and SMNVEV (reference sequence). This CDR3 is built from 14 residues. The ends lost 3 bases at V and 5 bases at J; junction bases unmatched: 6. The CDR3 region is CASSLLSGVETQYF. CDR3 DNA: TGTGCCAGCAGTTTGCTAAGCGGGGTGGAGACCCAGTACTTC.

This clone was picked up a small number of times. The CDR3 is CASSLITGGLGSTDTQYF. CDR3 nucleotides: TGTGCCAGCAGTTTAATTACGGGGGGCCTGGGCAGCACAGATACGCAGTATTTT. The J gene is TRBJ2-3, the V gene TRBV27; tentatively, D is TRBD2 (7 bases). Germline loops: CDR1 MNHEY, CDR2 SMNVEV (reference sequence). The CDR3 has 18 residues. V was shortened by 2 bases and J by 0 bases, with 18 bases between the two germline ends.

The chain uses TRBV10-2 and TRBJ1-5; no firm D call. The CDR3 contains 13 residues. Trimming left V 9 bases short and J 3 bases short, with 12 bases between. Germline V gene sequence: CDR1 WSHSY, CDR2 SAAADI. The DNA for the CDR3 is TGCGCCAGTAGCAATGGCTACAATCAGCCCCAGCATTTT. It specifies CASSNGYNQPQHF.

The chain carries TRBV27 and TRBJ1-4; D unresolved. Trimming took off 2 bases at V and 1 base at J, with 2 bases between the two ends. The CDR3 contains 13 residues. The germline CDR1 and CDR2 sequences are MNHEY and SMNVEV (reference sequence). CDR3: CASSLRTNEKLFF. As DNA, the CDR3 is TGTGCCAGCAGTTTACGAACTAATGAAAAACTGTTTTTT.

This clone was counted between two and nine times. V gene TRBV4-3 combines with J gene TRBJ2-7, with unresolved D. The length of the CDR3 is 14 residues. The germline V gene encodes CDR1 LGHNA and CDR2 YSLEER. The ends were cut back, 0 bases at V and 4 bases at J, with 10 bases in the middle. This CDR3 reads CASSQDLSTYEQYF. The CDR3 bases are TGCGCCAGCAGCCAAGATCTATCAACTTACGAGCAGTACTTC.

The genes are TRBV19 and TRBJ2-7; possible D gene TRBD1, 6 bases. The CDR3 length is 15 residues. The V end was cut by 2 bases, the J end by 0 bases, with 11 bases between. CDR1 LNHDA and CDR2 SQIVND come from the germline V gene (reference sequence). CDR3 DNA sequence: TGTGCCAGTAGTATAACAGGGATGACCTCCTACGAGCAGTACTTC. Translating gives CASSITGMTSYEQYF.

V usage is TRBV6-5 and J usage is TRBJ1-1; TRBD1 agrees at 7 bases. V shed 8 bases, J shed 5 bases, and the junction held 8 bases outside the gene matches. Germline-derived CDR1 and CDR2 are MNHEY and SVGAGI. This CDR3 is built from 13 residues. The CDR3: CASARAGGTEAFF. CDR3 nucleotides: TGTGCCAGCGCCCGTGCAGGGGGTACTGAAGCTTTCTTT.

The rearrangement links TRBV30 to TRBJ1-2; D possibly corresponds to TRBD1 (6 bases). Germline lookup yields CDR1 GTSNPN and CDR2 SVGIG (reference sequence). V lost 0 bases, J lost 0 bases, and 11 bases lay in between. The CDR3 has 15 residues. In DNA form, the CDR3 reads TGTGCCTGGAGTGTAGGGGGGGGAGCTAACTATGGCTACACCTTC. It translates to CAWSVGGGANYGYTF. The full variable domain, rest sourced from reference TRBV30 and TRBJ1-2, is SQTIHQWPATLVQPVGSPLSLECTVEGTSNPNLYWYRQAAGRGLQLLFYSVGIGQISSEVPQNLSASRPQDRQFILSSKKLLLSDSGFYLCAWSVGGGANYGYTFGSGTRLTVV.

V and J are TRBV10-3 and TRBJ2-7, with 7 bases fitting TRBD1. The CDR3 runs 17 residues. Per germline, CDR1 ENHRY and CDR2 SYGVKD. Losses at the gene ends were 0 bases for V and 1 base for J; bases not matched to a gene: 9. In nucleotides, the CDR3 is TGTGCCATCAGTGAGTCGAGCGTAACAGGGGTGTCCTACGAGCAGTACTTC. It translates to CAISESSVTGVSYEQYF.

The gene calls are TRBV5-5 and TRBJ2-7, with a weak D call TRBD2 (6 bases). The CDR3 extends over 17 amino acids. CDR1 is SGHKS, CDR2 YYEKEE, per germline (reference sequence). The V and J ends lost 2 bases and 0 bases respectively, with 18 bases between them. This CDR3 is CASSFFVYGLTSYEQYF. DNA of the CDR3: TGTGCCAGCAGCTTTTTCGTCTACGGACTAACCTCCTACGAGCAGTACTTC.

This clone was seen more than once but under ten times. The chain recombines TRBV18 with TRBJ1-3, with 7 bases lining up with TRBD1. The trim removed 5 bases at V and 2 bases at J, leaving 3 bases unmatched. Germline loops: CDR1 KGHSH, CDR2 LQKENI. The CDR3 sequence is 14 residues long. The CDR3 nucleotides read TGTGCCAGCTCATCACAGGGGACTGGAAACACCATATATTTT. This sequence encodes CASSSQGTGNTIYF.